This T cell receptor beta chain was captured in a study of preoperative IRX-2 immunotherapy in early breast cancer. Trimming removed 7 bases at V and 1 base at J, with 10 bases between. Germline CDR1 reads MNHGY; CDR2 reads SAAAGT. The CDR3 totals 14 residues. Stated treatment: preoperative locoregional IRX-2 cytokine immunotherapy. Samples came from a phase Ib trial of preoperative locoregional IRX-2 cytokine immunotherapy. Only in-frame clones appear in the TCRdb table, and some are missing; sequencing was by immunoSEQ multiplex PCR. In the table there are under 40,000 clones, around 92% of which are singletons.

The sequence came from a human donor with breast cancer. The chain uses TRBV6-8 and TRBJ2-2; D unresolved. The specimen comprised tumor tissue, sampled after IRX-2 immunotherapy. The CDR3 nucleotides are TGTGCCAGCAAACCGAATGAGAACACCGGGGAGCTGTTTTTT. Translated, it gives CASKPNENTGELFF.